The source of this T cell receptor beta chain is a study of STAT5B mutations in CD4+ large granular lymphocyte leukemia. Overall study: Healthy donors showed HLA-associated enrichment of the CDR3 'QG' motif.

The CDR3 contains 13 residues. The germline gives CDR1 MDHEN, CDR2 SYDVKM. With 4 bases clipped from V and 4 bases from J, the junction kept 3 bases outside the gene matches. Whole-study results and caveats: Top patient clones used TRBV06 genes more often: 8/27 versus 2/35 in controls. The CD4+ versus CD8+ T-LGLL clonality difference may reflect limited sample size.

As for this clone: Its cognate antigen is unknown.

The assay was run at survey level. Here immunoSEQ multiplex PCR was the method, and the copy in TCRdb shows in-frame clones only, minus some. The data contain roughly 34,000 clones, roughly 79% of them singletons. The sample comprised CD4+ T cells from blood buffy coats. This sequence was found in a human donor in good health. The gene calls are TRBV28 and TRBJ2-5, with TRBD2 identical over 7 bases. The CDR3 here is CASSSSGRETQYF. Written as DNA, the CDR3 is TGTGCCAGCAGTTCTAGCGGAAGAGAGACCCAGTACTTC.